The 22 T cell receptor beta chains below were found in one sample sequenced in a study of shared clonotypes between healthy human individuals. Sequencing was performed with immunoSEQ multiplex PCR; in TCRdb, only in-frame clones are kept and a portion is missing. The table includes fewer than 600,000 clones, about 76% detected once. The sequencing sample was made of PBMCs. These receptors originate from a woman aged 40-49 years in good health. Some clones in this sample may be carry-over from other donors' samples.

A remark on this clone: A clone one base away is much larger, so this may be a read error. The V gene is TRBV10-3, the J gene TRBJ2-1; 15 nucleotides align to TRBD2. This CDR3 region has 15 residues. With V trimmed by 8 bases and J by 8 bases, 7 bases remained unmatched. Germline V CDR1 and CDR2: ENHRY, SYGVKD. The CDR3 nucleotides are TGTGCCATCGGCCGGACTAGCGGGAGGGGGGATGAGCAGTTCTTC. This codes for CAIGRTSGRGDEQFF.

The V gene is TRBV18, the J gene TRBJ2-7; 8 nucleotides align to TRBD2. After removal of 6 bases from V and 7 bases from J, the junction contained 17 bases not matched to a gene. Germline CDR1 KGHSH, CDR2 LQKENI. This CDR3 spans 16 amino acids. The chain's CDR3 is CASSPGVLAAPGEQYF. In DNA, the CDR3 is TGTGCCAGCTCGCCAGGGGTACTAGCGGCACCCGGGGAGCAGTACTTC.

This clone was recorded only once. The CDR3 region has the DNA TGTGCCATCAGCCCGGGGCTAGGAACGTTGGAGACCCAGTACTTC. It is translated as CAISPGLGTLETQYF. The chain carries TRBV10-3 and TRBJ2-5; D could derive from TRBD1 or TRBD2 (5 bases each). CDR1 is ENHRY and CDR2 is SYGVKD in the germline V gene. Between the trimmed V and J ends, which lost 6 bases and 5 bases, there was a span of 19 bases. The CDR3 is 15 amino acids.

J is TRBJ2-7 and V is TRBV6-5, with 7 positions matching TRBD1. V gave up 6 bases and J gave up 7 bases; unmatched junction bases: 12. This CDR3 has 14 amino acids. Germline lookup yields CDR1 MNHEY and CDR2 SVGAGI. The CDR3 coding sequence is TGTGCCAGCAGACGTACAGGGGAGCCGGGGGAGCAGTACTTC. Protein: CASRRTGEPGEQYF.

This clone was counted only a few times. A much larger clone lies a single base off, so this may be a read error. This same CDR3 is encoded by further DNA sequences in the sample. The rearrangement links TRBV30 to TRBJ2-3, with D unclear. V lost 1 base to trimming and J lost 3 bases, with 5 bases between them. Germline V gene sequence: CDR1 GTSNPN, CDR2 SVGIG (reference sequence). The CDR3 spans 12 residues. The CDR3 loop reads CAWSATTDTQYF. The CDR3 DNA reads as TGTGCCTGGAGTGCCACGACAGATACGCAGTATTTT.

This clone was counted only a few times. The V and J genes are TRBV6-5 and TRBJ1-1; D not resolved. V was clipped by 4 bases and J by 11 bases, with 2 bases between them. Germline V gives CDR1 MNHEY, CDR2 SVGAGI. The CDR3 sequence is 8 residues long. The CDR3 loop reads CASSWAFF. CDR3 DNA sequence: TGTGCCAGCAGTTGGGCTTTCTTT.

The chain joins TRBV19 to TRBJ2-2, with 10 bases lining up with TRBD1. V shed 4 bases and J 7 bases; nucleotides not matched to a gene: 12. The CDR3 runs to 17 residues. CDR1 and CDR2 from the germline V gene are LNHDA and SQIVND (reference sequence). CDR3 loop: CASSTRQGAQVNGELFF. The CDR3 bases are TGTGCCAGTAGTACACGACAGGGGGCGCAGGTCAACGGGGAGCTGTTTTTT.

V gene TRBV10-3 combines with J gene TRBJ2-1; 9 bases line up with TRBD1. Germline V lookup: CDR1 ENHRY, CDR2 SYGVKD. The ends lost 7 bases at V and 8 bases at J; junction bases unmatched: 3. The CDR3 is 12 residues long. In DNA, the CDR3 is TGTGCCATCAAACAGGGGGCCGATGAGCAGTTCTTC. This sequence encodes CAIKQGADEQFF.

In DNA, the CDR3 is TGTGCCAGCAGCCGGCGACAGGGGGGCTACAATGAGCAGTTCTTC. It encodes CASSRRQGGYNEQFF. The rearrangement links TRBV7-3 to TRBJ2-1; 9 nucleotides align to TRBD1. The germline gives CDR1 SGHTA, CDR2 FQGTGA. CDR3 length: 15 amino acids. The junction had 5 bases not matched to a gene; V was cut back by 5 bases and J by 3 bases.

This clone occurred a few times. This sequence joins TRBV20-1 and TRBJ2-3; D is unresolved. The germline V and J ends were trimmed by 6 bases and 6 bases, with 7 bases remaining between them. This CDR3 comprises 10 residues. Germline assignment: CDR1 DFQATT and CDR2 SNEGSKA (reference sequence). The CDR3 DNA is TGCAGTGCCGAGTCGGATACGCAGTATTTT. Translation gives CSAESDTQYF.

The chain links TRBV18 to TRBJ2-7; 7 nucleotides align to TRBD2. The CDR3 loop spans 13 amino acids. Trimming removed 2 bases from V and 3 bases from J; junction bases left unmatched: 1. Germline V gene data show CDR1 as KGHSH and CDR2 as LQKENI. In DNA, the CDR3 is TGTGCCAGCTCACCATCGGGGGGCTACGAGCAGTACTTC. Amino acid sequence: CASSPSGGYEQYF.

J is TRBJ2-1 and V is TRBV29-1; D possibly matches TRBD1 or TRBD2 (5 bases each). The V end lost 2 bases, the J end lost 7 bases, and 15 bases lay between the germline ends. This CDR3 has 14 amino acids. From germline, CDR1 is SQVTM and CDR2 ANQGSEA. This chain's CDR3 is CSVEKGSQLNEQFF. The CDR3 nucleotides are TGCAGCGTTGAAAAGGGGAGTCAATTGAATGAGCAGTTCTTC.

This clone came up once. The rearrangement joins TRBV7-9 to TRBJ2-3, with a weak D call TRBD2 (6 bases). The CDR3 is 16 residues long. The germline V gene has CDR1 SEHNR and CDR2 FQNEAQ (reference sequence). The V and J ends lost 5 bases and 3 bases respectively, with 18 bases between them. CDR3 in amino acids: CASSRGTAGGTDTQYF. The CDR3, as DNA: TGTGCCAGCAGCCGAGGGACTGCTGGTGGGACAGATACGCAGTATTTT. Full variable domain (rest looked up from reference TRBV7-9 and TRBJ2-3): DTGVSQNPRHKITKRGQNVTFRCDPISEHNRLYWYRQTLGQGPEFLTYFQNEAQLEKSRLLSDRFSAERPKGSFSTLEIQRTEQGDSAMYLCASSRGTAGGTDTQYFGPGTRLTVL.

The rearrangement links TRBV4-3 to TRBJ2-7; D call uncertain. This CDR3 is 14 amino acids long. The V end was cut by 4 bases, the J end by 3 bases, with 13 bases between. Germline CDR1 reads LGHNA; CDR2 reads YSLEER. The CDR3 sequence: CASSPEHQNYEQYF. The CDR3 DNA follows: TGCGCCAGCAGCCCCGAGCATCAAAACTACGAGCAGTACTTC.

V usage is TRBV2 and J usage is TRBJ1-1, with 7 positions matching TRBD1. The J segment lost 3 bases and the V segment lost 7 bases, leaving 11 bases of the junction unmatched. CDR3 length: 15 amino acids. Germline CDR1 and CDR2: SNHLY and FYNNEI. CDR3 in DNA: TGTGCCAGCAAACTCGAGGGGGCAGGGGACACTGAAGCTTTCTTT. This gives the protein CASKLEGAGDTEAFF.

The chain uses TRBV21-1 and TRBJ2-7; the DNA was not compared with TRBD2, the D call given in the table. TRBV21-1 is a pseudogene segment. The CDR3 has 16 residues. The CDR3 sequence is CASSRGLAGGRYEQYF. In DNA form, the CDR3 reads TGTGCCAGCAGCCGGGGACTAGCGGGAGGCAGGTACGAGCAGTACTTC.

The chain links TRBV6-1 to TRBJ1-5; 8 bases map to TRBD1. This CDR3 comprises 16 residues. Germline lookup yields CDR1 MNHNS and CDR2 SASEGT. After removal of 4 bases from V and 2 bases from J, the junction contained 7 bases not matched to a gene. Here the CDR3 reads CASSAGTGGGNQPQHF. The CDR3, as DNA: TGTGCCAGCAGTGCCGGGACAGGTGGTGGCAATCAGCCCCAGCATTTT.

The CDR3 reads CASSPGIGSFSVLTF. The CDR3 nucleotides read TGTGCCAGCTCACCTGGTATAGGTTCGTTCTCCGTCCTGACTTTC. The chain employs TRBV18 and TRBJ2-6; D is undetermined. Trimming removed 3 bases from V and 12 bases from J, with 18 bases in between. Germline V gene data show CDR1 as KGHSH and CDR2 as LQKENI. CDR3 length equals 15 residues.

The CDR3 nucleotides read TGTGCCAGTAGTATAGGACAGGGGGACTTTGAAGCTTTCTTT. This encodes CASSIGQGDFEAFF. The chain uses TRBV19 and TRBJ1-1, with TRBD1 identical over 9 bases. Losses at the gene ends were 1 base for V and 7 bases for J; bases not matched to a gene: 4. There are 14 residues in the CDR3. From germline, CDR1 is LNHDA and CDR2 SQIVND (reference sequence).

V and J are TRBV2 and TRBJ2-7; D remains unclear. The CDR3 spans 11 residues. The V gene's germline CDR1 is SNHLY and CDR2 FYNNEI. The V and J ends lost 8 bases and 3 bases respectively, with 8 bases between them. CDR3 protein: CASASYYEQYF. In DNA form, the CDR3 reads TGTGCCAGCGCCTCGTACTACGAGCAGTACTTC.

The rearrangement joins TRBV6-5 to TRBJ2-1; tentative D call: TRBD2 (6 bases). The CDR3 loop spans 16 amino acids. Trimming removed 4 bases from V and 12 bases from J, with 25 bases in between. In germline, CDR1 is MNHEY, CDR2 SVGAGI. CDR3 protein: CASSSSPRGGEVAQFF. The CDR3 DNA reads TGTGCCAGCAGTTCCTCCCCTAGGGGCGGGGAAGTCGCGCAGTTCTTC.

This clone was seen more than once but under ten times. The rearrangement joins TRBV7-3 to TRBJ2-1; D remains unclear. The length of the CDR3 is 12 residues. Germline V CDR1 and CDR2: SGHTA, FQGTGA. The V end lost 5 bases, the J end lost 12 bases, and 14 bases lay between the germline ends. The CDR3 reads CASSPLDAGQFF. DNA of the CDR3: TGTGCCAGCAGCCCCCTCGATGCCGGGCAGTTCTTC.